The 10 T cell receptor beta chains below were found in one sample sequenced in a study of T cells in Graves' hyperthyroidism and ophthalmopathy. Amplified regions were TCR beta CDR3 sequences from RNA transcripts. An initial round of RT-PCR targeting the TCR CDR3 relied on the HTBI primer set. TCRdb re-called the multiplex PCR reads with MiXCR, one entry per CDR3 protein. The repertoire holds 210,000 or so distinct CDR3 sequences, with 15% to 20% as singletons. The sequenced sample was blood. The receptors shown here come from a man in his fifties with Graves' hyperthyroidism.

This rearrangement joins TRBV27 to TRBJ1-5, with D possibly being TRBD1 (5 bases). V was shortened by 3 bases and J by 3 bases, with 12 bases between the two germline ends. The CDR3 is 15 residues long. Germline-derived CDR1 and CDR2 are MNHEY and SMNVEV (reference sequence). The CDR3 DNA is TGTGCCAGCAGTTTTCTTGGGACCGACAATCAGCCCCAGCATTTT. Translating gives CASSFLGTDNQPQHF.

This clonotype showed up just a few times. This sequence joins TRBV11-3 and TRBJ2-5; a weak D match, TRBD2 (5 bases). V lost 7 bases to trimming and J lost 5 bases, with 20 bases between them. The CDR3 consists of 15 residues. Germline V lookup: CDR1 SGHNT, CDR2 YENEEA. For the CDR3, the DNA is TGTGCCAGCACCTTCGACGTCAATGGGGAGGAGACCCAGTACTTC. Its protein is CASTFDVNGEETQYF.

The CDR3 loop reads CASSVAPGQGRDTQYF. The CDR3 region has the DNA TGTGCCAGCAGCGTTGCTCCGGGACAGGGGAGGGATACGCAGTATTTT. The chain uses TRBV5-6 and TRBJ2-3; the match to TRBD1 covers 10 bases. This CDR3 region has 16 residues. J gave up 6 bases and V 4 bases, and 11 bases lay outside the gene matches. Germline loops: CDR1 SGHDT, CDR2 YYEEEE.

This clonotype was seen a few times. This chain's CDR3 is CASLQGEQFF. The CDR3 DNA reads as TGTGCCAGCCTTCAGGGGGAGCAGTTCTTC. The V gene is TRBV28, the J gene TRBJ2-1; tentative D call: TRBD1 (6 bases). Trimming shortened V by 8 bases and J by 10 bases, and 9 bases separated the two germline ends. The CDR3 spans 10 residues. CDR1 and CDR2 (germline): MDHEN, SYDVKM.

In this sample, this clonotype turned up many times. The chain employs TRBV30 and TRBJ2-3; D gene ambiguous. V lost 8 bases, J lost 0 bases, and 12 bases lay in between. Per the germline V gene, CDR1 is GTSNPN and CDR2 is SVGIG (reference sequence). The CDR3 has 13 residues. The CDR3 here is CAQNLASTDTQYF. As DNA, the CDR3 is TGTGCCCAAAACCTGGCTAGCACAGATACGCAGTATTTT.

This clonotype appeared a few times. CDR3 sequence: CASSQATGELFF. Written as DNA, the CDR3 is TGTGCCAGCAGCCAGGCAACCGGGGAGCTGTTTTTT. The rearrangement links TRBV3-1 to TRBJ2-2; D is uncertain. Trimming cost V 3 bases and J 5 bases, with 4 bases left between them. The germline CDR1 and CDR2 sequences are LGHDT and YNNKEL (reference sequence). The CDR3 is made up of 12 amino acids.

This clonotype showed up many times. DNA of the CDR3: TGTGCCAGCAGCCAAGATGGGACTAGCGGGAGGGCGAGCACAGATACGCAGTATTTT. It translates to CASSQDGTSGRASTDTQYF. V gene TRBV3-1 combines with J gene TRBJ2-3; 16 bases match TRBD2. Germline V lookup: CDR1 LGHDT, CDR2 YNNKEL (reference sequence). V dropped 0 bases and J dropped 0; count of bases not matched to a gene: 3. This CDR3 is 19 amino acids long.

This clonotype has a count of ten or more. The chain carries TRBV28 and TRBJ2-7, with 8 bases identical to TRBD1. Germline assignment: CDR1 MDHEN and CDR2 SYDVKM. CDR3 length: 14 amino acids. With 8 bases clipped from V and 3 bases from J, the junction kept 9 bases outside the gene matches. The CDR3 spells CASGPPGQDYEQYF. In DNA, the CDR3 is TGTGCCAGCGGACCTCCGGGACAGGACTACGAGCAGTACTTC. The variable domain in full, completed from reference TRBV28 and TRBJ2-7, reads DVKVTQSSRYLVKRTGEKVFLECVQDMDHENMFWYRQDPGLGLRLIYFSYDVKMKEKGDIPEGYSVSREKKERFSLILESASTNQTSMYLCASGPPGQDYEQYFGPGTRLTVT.

A note on this clonotype: A much larger clone differs from this one at a single base, so this may be a read error. The rearrangement joins TRBV30 to TRBJ1-2; D possibly corresponds to TRBD1 (5 bases). The CDR3 contains 13 residues. Trimming stripped 0 bases from V and 7 bases from J, with 12 bases between. The germline V gene encodes CDR1 GTSNPN and CDR2 SVGIG (reference sequence). For the CDR3, the DNA is TGTGCCTGGAGTGTAGGACATGCCTCTGGCTACACCTTC. It codes for CAWSVGHASGYTF.

This clonotype was seen at least ten times. The J gene is TRBJ2-5, the V gene TRBV20-1, with D perhaps matching TRBD1 (6 bases). CDR3 length: 13 amino acids. Germline V gene lookup returns CDR1 DFQATT and CDR2 SNEGSKA (reference sequence). Trimming took off 5 bases at V and 5 bases at J, with 15 bases between the two ends. The CDR3 loop is CSASPTGMETQYF. CDR3 coding DNA: TGCAGTGCTTCTCCTACAGGGATGGAGACCCAGTACTTC.